Below are 7 T cell receptor beta chains sequenced from a single sample in a study of memory CD4+ T cells and cytomegalovirus serostatus. Assay used: immunoSEQ multiplex PCR; TCRdb lists only in-frame clones, some missing. This sample has about 59,000 clones, with about 81% found just once. The sort gate was single viable CD3+CD4+CD8-CD45RO+ cells for memory CD4+ T cells. The specimen sequenced was memory CD4+ T cells from blood. These receptors all stem from an adult in good health and CMV-seronegative.

The chain joins TRBV9 to TRBJ2-3, with TRBD2 matching 7 bases. The germline CDR1 and CDR2 sequences are SGDLS and YYNGEE. The J segment lost 4 bases and the V segment lost 0 bases, leaving 11 bases of the junction unmatched. The CDR3 is 17 residues long. CDR3 bases: TGTGCCAGCAGCGTAGAAGGCGGGCGGGAGCCTGCAGATACGCAGTATTTT. Amino acid sequence: CASSVEGGREPADTQYF.

This clone appeared once. The chain employs TRBV5-1 and TRBJ2-2; D is uncertain. CDR1 is SGHRS and CDR2 is YFSETQ in the germline V gene. V lost 2 bases, J lost 6 bases, and 8 bases lay in between. This CDR3 spans 13 amino acids. The CDR3 DNA sequence: TGCGCCAGCAGCTTCAGTAGCCCCGGGGAGCTGTTTTTT. It specifies CASSFSSPGELFF.

The J gene is TRBJ1-5, the V gene TRBV2; perhaps TRBD1 as D (6 bases). Trimming left V 5 bases short and J 6 bases short, with 17 bases between. Germline loops: CDR1 SNHLY, CDR2 FYNNEI. This CDR3 is built from 15 residues. The DNA of the CDR3 is TGTGCCAGCAGTCCCCACGTTAGGGGGTCTCAGCCCCAGCATTTT. Amino acid sequence: CASSPHVRGSQPQHF.

The chain employs TRBV29-1 and TRBJ1-4; 10 bases match TRBD1. This CDR3 spans 13 amino acids. V dropped 4 bases and J dropped 7; count of bases not matched to a gene: 3. In germline, CDR1 is SQVTM, CDR2 ANQGSEA. CDR3 sequence (DNA): TGCAGCGTTGGGCGGGACAGGGGTGAAAAACTGTTTTTT. Translation: CSVGRDRGEKLFF.

The chain recombines TRBV18 with TRBJ1-1; D gene unclear. Per germline, CDR1 KGHSH and CDR2 LQKENI. This CDR3 is 15 amino acids long. The V end lost 0 bases, the J end lost 7 bases, and 15 bases lay between the germline ends. The DNA for the CDR3 is TGTGCCAGCTCACCACCTAAAGGAACGGGAAGTGAAGCTTTCTTT. It is translated as CASSPPKGTGSEAFF.

The rearrangement links TRBV29-1 to TRBJ1-2; possible D gene TRBD1, 6 bases. CDR3 length equals 14 residues. Germline CDR1 and CDR2: SQVTM and ANQGSEA. Deletions cut 3 bases from V and 4 bases from J, with 15 bases between. The CDR3 nucleotides are TGCAGCGTTGAGGGGCAGGGGCGCGCCTATGGCTACACCTTC. This codes for CSVEGQGRAYGYTF.

This clone was seen just once. The V call is TRBV6-1, the J call TRBJ1-5; 8 bases are a match to TRBD1. J was trimmed by 2 bases and V by 1 base; bases with no gene match: 13. The CDR3 covers 19 residues. CDR1 is MNHNS and CDR2 is SASEGT in the germline V gene. CDR3 nucleotide sequence: TGTGCCAGCAGTGAAGTCAGGGGGCTACCCTCCGTTGGCAATCAGCCCCAGCATTTT. Residues: CASSEVRGLPSVGNQPQHF.